This record looks at one T cell receptor beta chain sequence and its context. Its antigen is unknown. Repertoires were generated with immunoSEQ multiplex PCR, while TCRdb's copy carries only in-frame clones and drops some. Of about 69,000 clones in the sample, roughly 84% were seen once. This entry is derived from a study of OX40 agonist ivuxolimab in advanced cancers. For the study at large: Three patients, one with hepatocellular carcinoma and two with cutaneous melanoma, achieved partial responses.

V was clipped by 1 base and J by 2 bases; unmatched bases: 1. The CDR3 is 15 amino acids. Germline loops: CDR1 SGHRS, CDR2 YFSETQ. Study-level points and caveats: The average count of expanded clones was higher among CD8+ T cells than among CD4+. Partial responders receiving 0.1-3.0 mg/kg showed among the lowest clonal expansion.

The V gene is TRBV5-1, the J gene TRBJ1-4; 8 nucleotides align to TRBD1. The source was CD4+ or CD8+ T cells sorted from blood, collected in a trial of the OX40 agonist ivuxolimab. The TCR originated in an adult with an advanced solid tumor such as melanoma, head and neck, liver or kidney cancer. In DNA, the CDR3 is TGCGCCAGCAGCTTGCGGACAGGGACTAATGAAAAACTGTTTTTT. This sequence encodes CASSLRTGTNEKLFF.